The rows below give T cell receptor beta chains drawn from one sample of a study of blood T cell repertoires in COVID-19. Only in-frame clones appear in the TCRdb table, and some are missing; sequencing was by immunoSEQ multiplex PCR. This sample carries under 100,000 clones, approximately 84% of them seen once, and the ten largest clones take approximately 23%. The sequenced sample consisted of peripheral blood. These receptors all stem from a man of 80 years or more with active or convalescent COVID-19. Each CDR3 is given with its conserved first and last residue. The size field is filled for only some rows; it gives once, few, many or a size class.

size,J,V,CDR3
-,TRBJ1-1,TRBV5-5,CASSLTGGRNTEAFF
-,TRBJ2-3,TRBV11-2,CASTPTLAGGRDTQYF
-,TRBJ1-5,TRBV2,CASSEQGQPQHF
few,TRBJ2-1,TRBV27,CASSSSTGYKFF
-,TRBJ1-6,TRBV27,CASSPYFGGVNSPLHF
-,TRBJ2-3,TRBV7-2,CASSLRMGGAGGDTQYF
once,TRBJ2-3,TRBV4-3,CASSQAKRSTDTQYF
-,TRBJ1-2,TRBV11-2,CASSLASRNGYTF
-,TRBJ1-1,TRBV14,CASSQRAGGYTEAFF
-,TRBJ1-1,TRBV6-5,CASSTFNTEAFF
-,TRBJ1-4,TRBV3-1/TRBV3-2,CASSQDRGFEKLFF
-,TRBJ1-2,TRBV4-1,CASSQLQGADYGYTF
-,TRBJ1-2,TRBV6-5,CASSYSHSGSYGYTF
-,TRBJ1-6,TRBV6-5,CASSHRQEDAPLHF
-,TRBJ1-2,TRBV28,CASSPINYGYTF
-,TRBJ1-2,TRBV10-3,CAISEGGVLNGYTF
-,TRBJ1-5,TRBV19,CASYDRARSNQPQHF
-,TRBJ2-3,TRBV19,CASSQTGARAMRYF
few,TRBJ1-1,TRBV10-2,CASRETAMNTEAFF
-,TRBJ2-5,TRBV5-1,CASSPGQGPRETQYF